The T cell receptor beta chain under discussion was sequenced for a study of blood T cell repertoires in COVID-19 (dated by TCRdb to the early 2020s). In terms of the full investigation: Samples from collaborators originated in the United States, Italy and Spain and spanned both the acute and convalescent phases of COVID-19. Samples were obtained from the ongoing ImmuneRACE study (first 160 participants) and from approximately 1,200 subjects provided by 6 global collaborators. The prospective study material was composed of cDNA or gDNA derived from T cells, B-cell-depleted T cells, or PBMCs. Nearly every sample came with metadata listing a de-identified subject ID, COVID-19 status, age in years and sex. Where HLA class I and class II types were available, the types were taken from metadata supplied by the sample provider, not from assay-based typing. Subjects who had been exposed to COVID-19, were actively infected with it, or had recovered from it provided the deeply sampled blood TCRbeta repertoires that made up the dataset. A freely available public database, intended as a resource for researchers studying the immune response to SARS-CoV-2, is where the repertoires were released.

The germline V end is reduced by 2 bases and the J end by 3 bases; junction bases left unmatched: 9. The CDR3, cysteine through phenylalanine, is 19 amino acids long. Only the CDR3 portion is preserved as DNA: 57 bases, with reading frame beginning at the first base. Reading the germline V gene gives CDR1 ENHRY and CDR2 SYGVKD. Details on this clone: What antigen it recognizes has not been identified. Base-call qualities are not available, and no considerably larger clone is one nucleotide away.

The paper as a whole reports these results and caveats: The amount of clinical and demographic metadata varied by source and participant and was provided uncurated.

Each collaborating institution followed its own protocols to collect whole blood in K2EDTA tubes. Collaborator samples were shipped for TCRbeta analysis as frozen whole blood, isolated PBMCs, or DNA extracted from either sample type. TCRbeta CDR3 regions were amplified from genomic DNA using the immunoSEQ Assay, a bias-controlled multiplex PCR. Per the source publication's procedure: The number of nucleated cells in each sample was estimated by amplification of reference gene primers within the assay. To quantify the absolute abundance of each unique TCRbeta CDR3 rearrangement, sequence reads were collapsed and filtered. For each sample, productive Simpson clonality was calculated as the square root of Simpson's diversity index over productive rearrangements. TCRdb re-hosts the immuneACCESS table, in-frame sequences only. Its copies lack some clones; in the studies checked, an unresolved V gene accounts for under half of them, and the cause for the rest is not known. Clone size and the V and J calls come from that table; the DNA yielded D and trimming. Here the sample has fewer than 300,000 clones; less than 85% occur a single time. The leading ten clones occupy 2.5% to 3.5% of the sample.

The rearrangement combines TRBV10-3 with TRBJ2-4; TRBD2 aligns with 14 central bases. Sequenced sample: peripheral blood. The sequence came from a woman in her late teens or twenties with acute or convalescent COVID-19. In nucleotide form, the sequence is TGTGCCATCAGTGAGGGGGGGACTAGCGGGAGTGGTGGCAAAAACATTCAGTACTTC. Translated, this gives CAISEGGTSGSGGKNIQYF.